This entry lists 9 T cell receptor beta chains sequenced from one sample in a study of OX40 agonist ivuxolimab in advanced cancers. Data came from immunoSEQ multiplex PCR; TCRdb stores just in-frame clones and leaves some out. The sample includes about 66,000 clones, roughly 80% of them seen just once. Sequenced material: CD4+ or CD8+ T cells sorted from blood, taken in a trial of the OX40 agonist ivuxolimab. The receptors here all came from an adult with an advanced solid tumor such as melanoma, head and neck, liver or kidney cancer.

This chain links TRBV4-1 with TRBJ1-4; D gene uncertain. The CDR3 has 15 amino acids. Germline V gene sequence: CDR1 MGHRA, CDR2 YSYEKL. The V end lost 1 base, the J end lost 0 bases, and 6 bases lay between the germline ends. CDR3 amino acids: CASSQVQATNEKLFF. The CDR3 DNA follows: TGCGCCAGCAGCCAAGTACAAGCAACTAATGAAAAACTGTTTTTT.

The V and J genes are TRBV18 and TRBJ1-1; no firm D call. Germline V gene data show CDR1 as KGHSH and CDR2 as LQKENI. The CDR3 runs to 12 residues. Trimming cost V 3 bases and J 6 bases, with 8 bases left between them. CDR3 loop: CASSPDLSEAFF. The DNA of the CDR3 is TGTGCCAGCTCACCCGACTTATCTGAAGCTTTCTTT.

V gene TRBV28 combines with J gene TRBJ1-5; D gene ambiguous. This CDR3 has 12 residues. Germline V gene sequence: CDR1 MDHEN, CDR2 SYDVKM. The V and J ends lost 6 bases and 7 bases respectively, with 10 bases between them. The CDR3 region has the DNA TGTGCCAGCAGCGCGGACTGGCAGCCCCAGCATTTT. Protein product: CASSADWQPQHF. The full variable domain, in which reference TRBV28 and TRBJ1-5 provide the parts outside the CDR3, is DVKVTQSSRYLVKRTGEKVFLECVQDMDHENMFWYRQDPGLGLRLIYFSYDVKMKEKGDIPEGYSVSREKKERFSLILESASTNQTSMYLCASSADWQPQHFGDGTRLSIL.

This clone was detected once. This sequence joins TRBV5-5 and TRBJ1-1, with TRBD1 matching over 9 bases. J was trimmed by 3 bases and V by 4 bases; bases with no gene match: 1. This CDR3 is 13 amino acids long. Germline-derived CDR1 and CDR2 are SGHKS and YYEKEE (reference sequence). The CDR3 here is CASSRDRDTEAFF. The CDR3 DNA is TGTGCCAGCAGCCGGGACAGGGACACTGAAGCTTTCTTT. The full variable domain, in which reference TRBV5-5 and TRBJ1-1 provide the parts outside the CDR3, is DAGVTQSPTHLIKTRGQQVTLRCSPISGHKSVSWYQQVLGQGPQFIFQYYEKEERGRGNFPDRFSARQFPNYSSELNVNALLLGDSALYLCASSRDRDTEAFFGQGTRLTVV.

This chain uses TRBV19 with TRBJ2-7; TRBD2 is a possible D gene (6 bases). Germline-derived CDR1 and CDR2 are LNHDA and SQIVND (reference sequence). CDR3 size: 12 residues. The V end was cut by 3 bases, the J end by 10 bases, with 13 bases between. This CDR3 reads CASSMLGGLQYF. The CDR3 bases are TGTGCCAGTAGTATGCTCGGGGGACTTCAGTACTTC.

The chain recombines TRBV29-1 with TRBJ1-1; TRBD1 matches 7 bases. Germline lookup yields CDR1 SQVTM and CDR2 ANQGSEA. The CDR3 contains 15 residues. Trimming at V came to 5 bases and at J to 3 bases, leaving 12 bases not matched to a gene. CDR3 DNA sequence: TGCAGCGTTACACCCCCGACAGGGTCGGACACTGAAGCTTTCTTT. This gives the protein CSVTPPTGSDTEAFF. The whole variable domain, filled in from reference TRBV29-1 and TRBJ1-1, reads SAVISQKPSRDICQRGTSLTIQCQVDSQVTMMFWYRQQPGQSLTLIATANQGSEATYESGFVIDKFPISRPNLTFSTLTVSNMSPEDSSIYLCSVTPPTGSDTEAFFGQGTRLTVV.

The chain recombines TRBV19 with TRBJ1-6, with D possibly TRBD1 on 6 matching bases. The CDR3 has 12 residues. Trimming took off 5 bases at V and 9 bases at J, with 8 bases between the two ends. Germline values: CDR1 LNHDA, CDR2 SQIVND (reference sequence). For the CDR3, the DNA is TGTGCCAGTAGTTCGGGGGCTTCACCCCTCCACTTT. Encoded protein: CASSSGASPLHF.

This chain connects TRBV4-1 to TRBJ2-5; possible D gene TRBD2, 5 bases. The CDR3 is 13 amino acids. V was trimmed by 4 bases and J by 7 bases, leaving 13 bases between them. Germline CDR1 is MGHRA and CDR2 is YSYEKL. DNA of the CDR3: TGCGCCAGCAGCCCTAAGGGCGGGTGGACCCAGTACTTC. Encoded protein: CASSPKGGWTQYF.

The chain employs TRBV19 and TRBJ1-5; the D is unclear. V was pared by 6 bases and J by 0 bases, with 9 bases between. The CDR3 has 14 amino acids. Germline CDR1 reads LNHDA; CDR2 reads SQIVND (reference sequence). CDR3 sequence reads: CASRAVNSNQPQHF. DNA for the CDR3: TGTGCCAGTAGGGCGGTTAATAGCAATCAGCCCCAGCATTTT.